The following is a T cell receptor (beta chain) sequence with its context. Its antigen is not known. This specimen belongs to a study of tumor and adjacent non-tumor tissue in lung cancer. For the study at large: Some 4.2 million productive TCRbeta reads were obtained per sample on average.

Three rounds of nested PCR, following a modified ARM-PCR protocol, produced the TCRbeta library. One entry per CDR3 protein results from TCRdb running MiXCR on the multiplex PCR reads. The sample gives 76,000 or so distinct CDR3 sequences, roughly 75% of which show up once; about 12% is in the top ten. Findings of the study overall: Compared with tumor, normal lung showed significantly lower TCR diversity.

RNA was extracted from bulk tissue without any cell sorting. CDR3 length: 15 amino acids. V lost 2 bases and J lost 5, with 16 bases in between. Germline values: CDR1 SGHAT, CDR2 FQDESV (reference sequence). What was sequenced was lung tumor tissue. The gene calls are TRBV11-1 and TRBJ2-7, with D unclear. The clonotype comes from a woman in her sixties or seventies with non-small cell lung cancer. The CDR3 DNA follows: TGTGCCAGCAGCTTAACGGTGTCCGAAACCCACGAGCAGTACTTC. Translation: CASSLTVSETHEQYF.